This TCR beta chain is drawn from a study of cytomegalovirus exposure and HLA in healthy donors. Background on the study: Approximately 80 million unique TCRs from HLA-typed donors were held in an early data release.

Study-wide findings and caveats: The study recorded 160 or so TCR beta chains that were cytomegalovirus-associated. Reportedly, fewer N-insertions than the 666-donor mean appeared in an Asian-associated ancestry cluster in a later analysis.

The PCR was carried out with 60 Vbeta primers and 13 Jbeta primers. In the original processing: Unique TCR beta chains numbered about 80 million in a later analysis, with around 11 million shared. Method: immunoSEQ multiplex PCR; TCRdb's copy keeps in-frame clones and lacks some. For V, J and clone size, that table is used; D and trimming come from the DNA. The sample has about 280,000 clones; roughly 89% are singletons. On this clone: Its target is not known.

Germline loops: CDR1 SGDLS, CDR2 YYNGEE. There are 14 residues in the CDR3. V dropped 2 bases and J dropped 16; count of bases not matched to a gene: 11. The sequenced sample was PBMCs. The origin of this receptor is a woman under 30 in good health and CMV-seronegative. The rearrangement uses TRBV9 and TRBJ2-1, with 11 nucleotides matching TRBD2. CDR3 protein: CASSVSSGGSPRFF. CDR3 DNA: TGTGCCAGCAGCGTGTCTAGCGGGGGGTCTCCCCGATTCTTC.